This entry is about one T cell receptor (beta chain). No antigen is known for it. TCRdb's table, derived via immunoSEQ multiplex PCR, lists solely in-frame clones and lacks some. This table holds 85,000 to 95,000 clones, 95% to 98% found once. The data were taken from a study of cytomegalovirus exposure and HLA in healthy donors. Background on the study: The same platform as the 500 to 700 first-cohort repertoires was used for the 110 or so validation repertoires, a later analysis reported. Overall study results and limits: Reportedly, cytomegalovirus status was diagnosed with high sensitivity and specificity. Altogether, about 160 TCR beta chains were recorded as cytomegalovirus-associated. There were some public TCRs occurring in many donors, but most TCR sequences were rare.

The length of the CDR3 is 16 residues. CDR1 and CDR2 (germline): MNHEY, SVGAGI. Trimming took off 1 base at V and 4 bases at J, with 14 bases between the two ends. The sequence derives from a man aged 18-30 years in good health and CMV-seronegative. Sequenced: PBMCs. The rearrangement uses TRBV6-5 and TRBJ2-1; D remains ambiguous. The CDR3: CASSYFGGLGYNEQFF. The CDR3 DNA is TGTGCCAGCAGTTACTTTGGCGGTCTCGGGTACAATGAGCAGTTCTTC.